These 22 T cell receptor beta chains share one sample of origin, sequenced in a study of early T cells in non-severe SARS-CoV-2 infection. TCRdb re-called the 5' RACE reads through MiXCR, storing one row per CDR3 protein. The sample has about 43,000 distinct CDR3 sequences, approximately 10% seen once. The sequencing sample was made of whole blood. The receptors derive from an adult who was a healthcare worker with PCR-confirmed SARS-CoV-2 infection or an uninfected control (not recorded which).

This clonotype was detected only a few times. The chain employs TRBV7-9 and TRBJ1-2; D is ambiguous. Germline V gene data show CDR1 as SEHNR and CDR2 as FQNEAQ (reference sequence). V was clipped by 3 bases and J by 5 bases, with 7 bases between them. CDR3 length: 12 residues. CDR3 in amino acids: CASSFRSYGYTF. The CDR3 nucleotides read TGTGCCAGCAGCTTTCGGTCATATGGCTACACCTTC.

The V and J genes are TRBV6-6 and TRBJ2-1; D remains ambiguous. Looked up from germline, CDR1 is MNHNY and CDR2 is SVGAGI (reference sequence). CDR3 length: 11 residues. The V end was cut by 4 bases, the J end by 10 bases, with 8 bases between. The CDR3 loop is CASSSTPEQFF. The CDR3 coding sequence is TGTGCCAGCAGTTCGACCCCCGAGCAGTTCTTC.

This clonotype was observed at least ten times. The rearrangement uses TRBV6-5 and TRBJ2-7; D possibly corresponds to TRBD1 (6 bases). Looked up from germline, CDR1 is MNHEY and CDR2 is SVGAGI. Trimming stripped 2 bases from V and 6 bases from J, with 11 bases between. CDR3 size: 13 residues. This CDR3 reads CASSYGQGREQYF. Written as DNA, the CDR3 is TGTGCCAGCAGTTACGGCCAGGGGCGCGAGCAGTACTTC.

There are many counts of this clonotype. The chain combines TRBV7-9 with TRBJ2-3; D may match TRBD1 or TRBD2 (5 bases each). The CDR3 totals 13 residues. Germline CDR1 and CDR2: SEHNR and FQNEAQ (reference sequence). V lost 7 bases, J lost 2 bases, and 10 bases lay in between. The CDR3 DNA reads TGTGCCAGCAACGAGGGGTTCACAGATACGCAGTATTTT. Residues: CASNEGFTDTQYF.

The V gene is TRBV7-2, the J gene TRBJ1-4; D remains unclear. From germline, CDR1 is SGHTA and CDR2 FQGNSA. This CDR3 has 14 amino acids. The ends were cut back, 3 bases at V and 8 bases at J, with 13 bases in the middle. The DNA for the CDR3 is TGTGCCAGCAGCTTTCCTACGGGAAGCGAAAAACTGTTTTTT. Translating gives CASSFPTGSEKLFF.

This clonotype was detected many times. This CDR3 is CASSLVQALSGNTIYF. CDR3 coding DNA: TGTGCCAGCAGCTTGGTTCAGGCTCTCTCTGGAAACACCATATATTTT. The chain employs TRBV5-6 and TRBJ1-3, with unresolved D. CDR1 SGHDT and CDR2 YYEEEE come from the germline V gene. V was cut by 0 bases and J by 0 bases, with 10 bases left in between. The CDR3 sequence is 16 residues long.

The DNA for the CDR3 is TGCGCCAGCAGCCCAAGGGGTCCAGATACGCAGTATTTT. As protein: CASSPRGPDTQYF. The rearrangement joins TRBV5-1 to TRBJ2-3; D possibly corresponds to TRBD1 (5 bases). V dropped 4 bases and J dropped 4 bases, with 10 bases sitting between them. This CDR3 comprises 13 residues. Germline loops: CDR1 SGHRS, CDR2 YFSETQ.

This clonotype was picked up many times. This chain uses TRBV29-1 with TRBJ1-5; 7 nucleotides align to TRBD1. Trimming took 6 bases from V and 3 from J; bases not matched to a gene: 8. Germline CDR1 and CDR2: SQVTM and ANQGSEA. The CDR3 contains 14 residues. The CDR3 DNA is TGCAGCGTCCAAGACAGGGATCTCAATCAGCCCCAGCATTTT. This gives the protein CSVQDRDLNQPQHF.

This clonotype was seen many times. The chain uses TRBV20-1 and TRBJ2-3, with 10 bases fitting TRBD2. CDR1 and CDR2 from the germline V gene are DFQATT and SNEGSKA (reference sequence). The CDR3 covers 14 residues. Trimming cost V 3 bases and J 0 bases; bases outside gene matches: 0. The CDR3 loop reads CSASSGGSTDTQYF. The CDR3 DNA reads as TGCAGTGCTAGTAGCGGGGGGAGCACAGATACGCAGTATTTT.

The CDR3 reads CAWSAPGTSKETQYF. DNA for the CDR3: TGTGCCTGGAGTGCACCCGGGACTAGCAAAGAGACCCAGTACTTC. The chain links TRBV30 to TRBJ2-5; TRBD2 aligns across 9 bases. After removal of 1 base from V and 3 bases from J, the junction contained 6 bases not matched to a gene. Germline CDR1 reads GTSNPN; CDR2 reads SVGIG (reference sequence). The CDR3 runs 15 residues.

This chain connects TRBV3-1 to TRBJ1-6, with D perhaps matching TRBD1 (5 bases). CDR1 is LGHDT and CDR2 is YNNKEL in the germline V gene (reference sequence). This CDR3 contains 15 residues. The germline V and J ends were trimmed by 4 bases and 6 bases, with 13 bases remaining between them. CDR3 coding DNA: TGTGCCAGCAGCCCTATTGCAGGGTTTAATTCACCCCTCCACTTT. It yields the protein CASSPIAGFNSPLHF.

This clonotype was recorded a few times. The rearrangement links TRBV25-1 to TRBJ1-2, with 7 bases lining up with TRBD1. V shed 1 base, J shed 7 bases, and the junction held 6 bases outside the gene matches. CDR1 MGHDK and CDR2 SYGVNS come from the germline V gene. CDR3 size: 14 residues. The CDR3 DNA sequence: TGTGCCAGCAGTGAATCCCTGACAGGGTTTGGCTACACCTTC. This sequence encodes CASSESLTGFGYTF.

This clonotype has ten or more counts. The chain has TRBV7-2 and TRBJ2-1, with D possibly TRBD2 on 5 matching bases. The germline CDR1 and CDR2 sequences are SGHTA and FQGNSA. The CDR3 has 13 amino acids. V was cut by 5 bases and J by 9 bases, with 14 bases left in between. CDR3: CASSPSSDSEQFF. CDR3 nucleotides: TGTGCCAGCAGCCCTAGCTCGGATTCTGAGCAGTTCTTC.

The table lists this clonotype with a few counts. The rearrangement uses TRBV7-9 and TRBJ2-7; 8 bases line up with TRBD2. Per the germline V gene, CDR1 is SEHNR and CDR2 is FQNEAQ (reference sequence). This CDR3 is built from 14 residues. Trimming removed 2 bases from V and 5 bases from J; junction bases left unmatched: 5. Here the CDR3 reads CASSLTGGPNEQYF. CDR3 sequence (DNA): TGTGCCAGCAGCTTAACGGGGGGGCCAAACGAGCAGTACTTC. Using reference TRBV7-9 and TRBJ2-7 for the parts outside the CDR3, the full variable domain is DTGVSQNPRHKITKRGQNVTFRCDPISEHNRLYWYRQTLGQGPEFLTYFQNEAQLEKSRLLSDRFSAERPKGSFSTLEIQRTEQGDSAMYLCASSLTGGPNEQYFGPGTRLTVT.

The table lists this clonotype with many counts. This chain connects TRBV3-1 to TRBJ1-2, with D possibly TRBD1 on 6 matching bases. The CDR3 consists of 16 residues. V lost 0 bases and J lost 7, with 18 bases in between. Per germline, CDR1 LGHDT and CDR2 YNNKEL (reference sequence). CDR3 bases: TGTGCCAGCAGCCAAGATGGGGGGCAGGGTCCCCTTGGCTACACCTTC. Protein: CASSQDGGQGPLGYTF.

This clonotype was seen a handful of times. The chain carries TRBV2 and TRBJ2-4; TRBD1 agrees at 7 bases. This CDR3 contains 11 residues. Germline V gives CDR1 SNHLY, CDR2 FYNNEI. Unmatched junction bases numbered 2, after V lost 6 bases and J lost 9 bases. CDR3 protein: CASRGTAIQYF. DNA for the CDR3: TGTGCCAGCAGAGGGACAGCCATTCAGTACTTC.

This clonotype was seen many times. V gene TRBV15 combines with J gene TRBJ1-1; D may be TRBD1 (6 bases). The germline V gene encodes CDR1 LNHNV and CDR2 YYDKDF (reference sequence). CDR3 length equals 17 residues. V was trimmed by 5 bases and J by 8 bases, leaving 27 bases between them. CDR3 sequence (DNA): TGTGCCACCAGCGGATATGGGGGGGCCCAGTCCCGATCCGAAGCTTTCTTT. Amino acids: CATSGYGGAQSRSEAFF.

This clonotype was found a few times. The V call is TRBV19, the J call TRBJ1-1; D ambiguous. The V end was cut by 4 bases, the J end by 4 bases, with 10 bases between. The CDR3 totals 13 residues. Looked up from germline, CDR1 is LNHDA and CDR2 is SQIVND (reference sequence). CDR3 nucleotides: TGTGCCAGTAGTACGAAAGGAGGCACTGAAGCTTTCTTT. This codes for CASSTKGGTEAFF.

Many counts were recorded for this clonotype. V and J are TRBV5-1 and TRBJ2-3; 8 bases match TRBD1. Losses at the gene ends were 3 bases for V and 5 bases for J; bases not matched to a gene: 5. Germline V gene sequence: CDR1 SGHRS, CDR2 YFSETQ. This CDR3 has 14 residues. The DNA for the CDR3 is TGCGCCAGCAGCTGGGGACAGGCTATAGATACGCAGTATTTT. It translates to CASSWGQAIDTQYF.

This clonotype was seen more than once but under ten times. J is TRBJ2-7 and V is TRBV18; the D gene could be TRBD1 or TRBD2 (5 bases each). Germline V gene data show CDR1 as KGHSH and CDR2 as LQKENI. V shed 3 bases and J shed 1 base, with 13 bases lying between them. This CDR3 is 15 amino acids long. CDR3 sequence reads: CASSPTGSGSYEQYF. The DNA for the CDR3 is TGTGCCAGCTCACCTACAGGTTCGGGGTCCTACGAGCAGTACTTC.

This clonotype was detected many times. The chain has TRBV19 and TRBJ1-4; 9 bases align to TRBD1. The CDR3 is 14 residues long. Germline-derived CDR1 and CDR2 are LNHDA and SQIVND (reference sequence). After removal of 9 bases from V and 8 bases from J, the junction contained 10 bases not matched to a gene. The CDR3 protein is CASSPGQGREKLFF. CDR3 sequence (DNA): TGTGCCAGCTCGCCGGGACAGGGACGCGAAAAACTGTTTTTT.

The chain recombines TRBV3-1 with TRBJ2-1; 8 bases fit TRBD2. The V gene end was trimmed by 4 bases and the J gene end by 0 bases; junction bases not matched to a gene: 2. This CDR3 is 15 amino acids long. CDR1 LGHDT and CDR2 YNNKEL come from the germline V gene (reference sequence). The CDR3: CASSPGTSSYNEQFF. CDR3 in DNA: TGTGCCAGCAGCCCTGGGACTAGCTCCTACAATGAGCAGTTCTTC.